What follows describes a single T cell receptor beta chain. Its specificity is unknown. The authors drew approximately 9 milliliters of peripheral blood from each donor. Extraction of total RNA produced a minimum of 5.5 micrograms from each sample. The data belong to a study of blood T cells in healthy people across ages. Points from the study as a whole: Age advanced and TCR beta diversity per million T cells fell, roughly linearly. Expanded clonotype changes were possibly confounded by unknown donor CMV status.

A second PCR of 7 to 11 cycles used a sample-barcoded 5' primer and a J-beta primer mix. TCRdb re-derived calls from the 5' RACE reads in MiXCR, one entry per CDR3 protein. The sample holds 1,500,000 or so distinct CDR3 sequences, approximately 39% seen once. Sequencing was performed on blood. The source of this sequence is a woman in her late teens or twenties in good health.

CDR3 in DNA: TGTGCCAGCAGTTTACCCACCCGAGCGGGGTTTTACGAGCAGTACTTC. It yields the protein CASSLPTRAGFYEQYF. The gene calls are TRBV28 and TRBJ2-7, with 7 bases matching TRBD2. Germline V gives CDR1 MDHEN, CDR2 SYDVKM. The CDR3 loop spans 16 amino acids. V lost 2 bases and J lost 4; bases outside the gene matches: 11.